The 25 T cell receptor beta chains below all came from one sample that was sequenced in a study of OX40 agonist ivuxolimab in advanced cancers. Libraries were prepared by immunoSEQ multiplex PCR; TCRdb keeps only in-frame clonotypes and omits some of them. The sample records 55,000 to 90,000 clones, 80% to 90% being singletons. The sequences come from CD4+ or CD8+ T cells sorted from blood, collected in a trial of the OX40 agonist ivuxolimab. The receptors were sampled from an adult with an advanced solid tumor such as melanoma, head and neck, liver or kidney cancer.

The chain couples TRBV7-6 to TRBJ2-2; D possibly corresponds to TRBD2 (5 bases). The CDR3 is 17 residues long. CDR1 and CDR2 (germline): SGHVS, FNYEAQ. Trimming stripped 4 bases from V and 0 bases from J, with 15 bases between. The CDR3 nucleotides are TGTGCCAGCAGCTCCTCTAGCCCCGCCCCGAACACCGGGGAGCTGTTTTTT. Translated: CASSSSSPAPNTGELFF.

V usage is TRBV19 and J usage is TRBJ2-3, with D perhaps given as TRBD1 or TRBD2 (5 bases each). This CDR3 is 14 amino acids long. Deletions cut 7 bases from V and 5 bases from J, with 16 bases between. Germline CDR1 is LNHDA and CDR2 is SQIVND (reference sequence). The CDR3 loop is CASNIREIGDTQYF. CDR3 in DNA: TGTGCCAGTAACATCAGGGAGATTGGAGATACGCAGTATTTT.

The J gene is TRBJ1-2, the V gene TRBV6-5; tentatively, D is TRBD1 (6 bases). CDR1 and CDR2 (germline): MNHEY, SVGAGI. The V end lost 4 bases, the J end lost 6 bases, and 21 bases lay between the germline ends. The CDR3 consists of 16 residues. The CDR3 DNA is TGTGCCAGCAGTTTGGGAGTACGGGGTAGGGGGGATGGCTACACCTTC. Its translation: CASSLGVRGRGDGYTF.

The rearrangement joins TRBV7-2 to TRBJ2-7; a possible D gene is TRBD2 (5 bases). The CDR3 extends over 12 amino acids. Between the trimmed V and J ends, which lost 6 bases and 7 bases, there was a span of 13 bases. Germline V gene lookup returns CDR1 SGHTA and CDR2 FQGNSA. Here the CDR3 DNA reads TGTGCCAGCAGTAGGTCCCGAGGGGAGCAGTACTTC. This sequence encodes CASSRSRGEQYF.

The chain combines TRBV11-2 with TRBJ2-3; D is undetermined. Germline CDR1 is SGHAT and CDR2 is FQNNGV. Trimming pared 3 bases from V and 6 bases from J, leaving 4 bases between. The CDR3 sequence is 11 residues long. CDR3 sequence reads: CASSFRDTQYF. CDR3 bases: TGTGCCAGCAGCTTTAGGGATACGCAGTATTTT.

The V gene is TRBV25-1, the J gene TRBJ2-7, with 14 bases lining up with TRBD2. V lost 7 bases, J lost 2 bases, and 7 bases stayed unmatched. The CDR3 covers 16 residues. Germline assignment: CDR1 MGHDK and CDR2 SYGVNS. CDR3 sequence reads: CASIPETSGGAYEQYF. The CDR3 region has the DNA TGTGCCAGCATCCCTGAGACTAGCGGGGGGGCCTACGAGCAGTACTTC.

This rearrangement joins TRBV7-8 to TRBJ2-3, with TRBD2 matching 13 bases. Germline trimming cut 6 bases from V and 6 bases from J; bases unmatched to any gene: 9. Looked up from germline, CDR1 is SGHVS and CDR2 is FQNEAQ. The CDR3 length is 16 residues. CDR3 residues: CASRFGPGLAGDTQYF. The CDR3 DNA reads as TGTGCCAGCAGGTTCGGCCCGGGACTAGCGGGGGATACGCAGTATTTT.

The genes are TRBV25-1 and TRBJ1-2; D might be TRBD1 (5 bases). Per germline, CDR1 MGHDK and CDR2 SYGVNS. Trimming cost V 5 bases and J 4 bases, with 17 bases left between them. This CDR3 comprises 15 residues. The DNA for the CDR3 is TGTGCCAGCAGTCTAGGGGCAGGGAGCGCCTATGGCTACACCTTC. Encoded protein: CASSLGAGSAYGYTF.

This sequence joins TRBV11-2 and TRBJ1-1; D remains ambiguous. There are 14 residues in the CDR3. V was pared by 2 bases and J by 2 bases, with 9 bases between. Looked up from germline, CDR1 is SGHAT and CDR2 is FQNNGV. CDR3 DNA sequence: TGTGCCAGCAGCTTAATTAAGGGAAACACTGAAGCTTTCTTT. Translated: CASSLIKGNTEAFF.

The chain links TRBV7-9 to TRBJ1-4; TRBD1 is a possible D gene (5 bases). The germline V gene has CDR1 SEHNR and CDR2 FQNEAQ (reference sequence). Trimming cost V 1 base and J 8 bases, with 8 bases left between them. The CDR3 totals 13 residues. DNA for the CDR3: TGTGCCAGCAGCTTAGGCAGGGTGGAAAAACTGTTTTTT. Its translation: CASSLGRVEKLFF.

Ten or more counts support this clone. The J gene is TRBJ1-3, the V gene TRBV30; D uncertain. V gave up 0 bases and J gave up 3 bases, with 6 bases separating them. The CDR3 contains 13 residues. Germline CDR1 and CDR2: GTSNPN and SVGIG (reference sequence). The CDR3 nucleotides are TGTGCCTGGAGTGTATTGAGTGGAAACACCATATATTTT. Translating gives CAWSVLSGNTIYF.

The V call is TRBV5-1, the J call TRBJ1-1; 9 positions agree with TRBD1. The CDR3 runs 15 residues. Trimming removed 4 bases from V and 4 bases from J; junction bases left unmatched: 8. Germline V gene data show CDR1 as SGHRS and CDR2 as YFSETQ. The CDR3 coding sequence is TGCGCCAGCAGCCTTACCGGGACAGGGTCCACTGAAGCTTTCTTT. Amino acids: CASSLTGTGSTEAFF. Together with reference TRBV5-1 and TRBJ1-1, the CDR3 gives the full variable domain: KAGVTQTPRYLIKTRGQQVTLSCSPISGHRSVSWYQQTPGQGLQFLFEYFSETQRNKGNFPGRFSGRQFSNSRSEMNVSTLELGDSALYLCASSLTGTGSTEAFFGQGTRLTVV.

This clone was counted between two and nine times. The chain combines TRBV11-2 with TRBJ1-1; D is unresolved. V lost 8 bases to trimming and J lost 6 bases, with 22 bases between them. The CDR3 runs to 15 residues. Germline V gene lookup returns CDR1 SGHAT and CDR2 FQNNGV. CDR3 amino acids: CASSPRASAEAEAFF. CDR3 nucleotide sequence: TGTGCCAGCTCCCCCCGGGCCTCCGCGGAAGCTGAAGCTTTCTTT.

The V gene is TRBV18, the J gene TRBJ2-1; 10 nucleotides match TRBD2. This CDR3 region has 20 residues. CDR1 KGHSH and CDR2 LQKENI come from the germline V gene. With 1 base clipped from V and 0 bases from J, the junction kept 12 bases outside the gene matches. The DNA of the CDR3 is TGTGCCAGCTCACCACGGTTCTCTAGCGGGGGCAAAAGCTCCTACAATGAGCAGTTCTTC. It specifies CASSPRFSSGGKSSYNEQFF.

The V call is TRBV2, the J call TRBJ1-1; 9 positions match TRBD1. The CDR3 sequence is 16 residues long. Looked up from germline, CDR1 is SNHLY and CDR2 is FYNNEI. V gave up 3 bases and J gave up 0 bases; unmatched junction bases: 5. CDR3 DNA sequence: TGTGCCAGCAGTGACGGACAGGGGACCATGAACACTGAAGCTTTCTTT. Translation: CASSDGQGTMNTEAFF.

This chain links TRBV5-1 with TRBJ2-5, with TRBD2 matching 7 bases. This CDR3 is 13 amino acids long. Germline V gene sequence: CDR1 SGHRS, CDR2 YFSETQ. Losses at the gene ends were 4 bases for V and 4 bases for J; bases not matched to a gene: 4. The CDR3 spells CASSKASGETQYF. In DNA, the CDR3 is TGCGCCAGCAGCAAGGCTAGCGGAGAGACCCAGTACTTC.

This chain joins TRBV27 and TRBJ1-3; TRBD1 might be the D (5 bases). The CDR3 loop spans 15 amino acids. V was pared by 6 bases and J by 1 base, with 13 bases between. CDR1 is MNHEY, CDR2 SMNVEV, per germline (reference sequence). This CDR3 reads CASRDITRSGNTIYF. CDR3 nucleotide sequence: TGTGCCAGCAGGGACATAACAAGATCTGGAAACACCATATATTTT.

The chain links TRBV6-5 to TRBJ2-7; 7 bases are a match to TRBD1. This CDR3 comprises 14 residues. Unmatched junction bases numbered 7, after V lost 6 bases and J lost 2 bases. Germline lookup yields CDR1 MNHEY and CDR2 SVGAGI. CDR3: CASSRGQFPYEQYF. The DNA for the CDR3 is TGTGCCAGCAGCCGGGGACAGTTTCCCTACGAGCAGTACTTC.

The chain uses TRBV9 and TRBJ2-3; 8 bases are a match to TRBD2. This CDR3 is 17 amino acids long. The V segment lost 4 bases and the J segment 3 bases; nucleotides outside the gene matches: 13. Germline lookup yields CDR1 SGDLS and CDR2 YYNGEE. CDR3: CASSLEAGALATDTQYF. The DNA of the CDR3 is TGTGCCAGCAGCCTAGAAGCGGGGGCCCTAGCAACAGATACGCAGTATTTT.

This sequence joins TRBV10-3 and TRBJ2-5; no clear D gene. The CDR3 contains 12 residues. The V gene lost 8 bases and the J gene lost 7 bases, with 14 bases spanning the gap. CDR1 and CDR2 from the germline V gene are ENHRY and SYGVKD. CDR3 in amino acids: CAISSTRGTQYF. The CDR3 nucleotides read TGTGCCATCTCGTCTACACGTGGGACCCAGTACTTC.

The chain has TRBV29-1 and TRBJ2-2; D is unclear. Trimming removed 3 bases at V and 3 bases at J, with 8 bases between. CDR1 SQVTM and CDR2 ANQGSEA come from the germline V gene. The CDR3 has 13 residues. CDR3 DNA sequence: TGCAGCGTTGATAAGGGATACACCGGGGAGCTGTTTTTT. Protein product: CSVDKGYTGELFF.

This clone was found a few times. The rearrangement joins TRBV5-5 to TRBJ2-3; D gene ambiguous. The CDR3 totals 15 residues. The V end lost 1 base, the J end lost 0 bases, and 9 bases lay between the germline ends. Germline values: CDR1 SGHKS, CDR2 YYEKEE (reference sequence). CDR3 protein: CASSLLGLSTDTQYF. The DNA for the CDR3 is TGTGCCAGCAGCTTGCTCGGCCTAAGCACAGATACGCAGTATTTT.

The CDR3 spells CASSLGRGNTEAFF. CDR3 in DNA: TGTGCCAGCAGCTTAGGTCGGGGGAACACTGAAGCTTTCTTT. The rearrangement joins TRBV7-6 to TRBJ1-1, with unresolved D. This CDR3 has 14 amino acids. In germline, CDR1 is SGHVS, CDR2 FNYEAQ. The V gene lost 1 base and the J gene lost 1 base, with 7 bases spanning the gap.

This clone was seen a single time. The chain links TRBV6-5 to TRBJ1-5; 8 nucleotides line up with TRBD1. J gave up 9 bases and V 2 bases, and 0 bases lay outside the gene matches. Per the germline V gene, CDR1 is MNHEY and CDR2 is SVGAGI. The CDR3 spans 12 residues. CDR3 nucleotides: TGTGCCAGCAGTTACGGACAGGGGCCCCAGCATTTT. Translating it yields CASSYGQGPQHF.

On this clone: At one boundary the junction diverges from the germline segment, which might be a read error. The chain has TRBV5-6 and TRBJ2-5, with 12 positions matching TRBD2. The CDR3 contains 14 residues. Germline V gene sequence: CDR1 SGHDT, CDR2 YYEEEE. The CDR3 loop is CASSFDNGLAGKHF. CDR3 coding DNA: TGTGCCAGCAGCTTCGATAATGGACTAGCGGGGAAGCACTTC.